This T cell receptor (beta chain) was obtained from a study of beta chain features in type 1 diabetes. Concerning this clone itself: Its cognate antigen is unknown.

Study-level findings and limits: TCRB CDR3 length was moderately but significantly reduced in all four CD4+ subsets of Type 1 diabetes patients.

The whole isolated RNA underwent reverse transcription, so sequencing captured expressed TCRB transcripts. Assay: immunoSEQ multiplex PCR; the TCRdb copy retains only in-frame clones and omits some. The data show almost 350,000 clones, approximately 10% seen once. J gave up 6 bases and V 8 bases, and 9 bases lay outside the gene matches. Germline loops: CDR1 LNHNV, CDR2 YYDKDF (reference sequence). The CDR3 loop spans 13 amino acids. The chain has TRBV15 and TRBJ2-5; 7 bases map to TRBD1. The source of this sequence is a man younger than 40 with type 1 diabetes. Sequenced sample: central memory CD4+ T cells from blood. Here the CDR3 DNA reads TGTGCCACCGCGGGTGACAGGGTGAAGACCCAGTACTTC. Translation gives CATAGDRVKTQYF.